This T cell receptor beta chain is from a study of shared clonotypes between healthy human individuals. Study-level information: Each donor's CD8 memory used one plate, CD8 naive two, each CD4 subset three.

A split of CD4+ cells into CD45RA+ naive and CD45RA-negative memory subsets was performed. Germline lookup yields CDR1 KGHSH and CDR2 LQKENI. V lost 5 bases, J lost 1 base, and 5 bases lay in between. The length of the CDR3 is 12 residues. Sequencing was performed with immunoSEQ multiplex PCR; in TCRdb, only in-frame clones are kept and a portion is missing. The data hold about 990,000 clones, with around three quarters observed a single time. Sequencing input: memory CD4+ T cells from PBMCs. This sample's subset: CD45RA-negative fraction. The chain links TRBV18 to TRBJ1-1; D is unclear. The source is a man between 18 and 29 years old in good health. Some clones in this sample may be carry-over from other donors' samples. The CDR3 DNA reads TGTGCCAGCTCAGAACAGAACACTGAAGCTTTCTTT. Translating gives CASSEQNTEAFF. The complete variable domain, with remaining parts taken from reference TRBV18 and TRBJ1-1, reads NAGVMQNPRHLVRRRGQEARLRCSPMKGHSHVYWYRQLPEEGLKFMVYLQKENIIDESGMPKERFSAEFPKEGPSILRIQQVVRGDSAAYFCASSEQNTEAFFGQGTRLTVV.